This T cell receptor beta chain was captured by sequencing in a study of Graves' ophthalmopathy and Graves' hyperthyroidism. Amplification of the TCR beta CDR3 regions used RNA transcripts (as template). First-round RT-PCR used HTBI primers; second-round multiplex PCR followed. TCRdb fed the multiplex PCR reads into MiXCR, producing one record per CDR3 protein. Of about 700,000 distinct CDR3 sequences listed, about 40% are singletons. V lost 5 bases, J lost 0 bases, and 14 bases lay in between. The CDR3 is 15 amino acids. The germline V gene encodes CDR1 SGHDT and CDR2 YYEEEE. In this cohort, patients with other autoimmune diseases, uncontrolled infections, pregnancy or lactation were excluded.

The chain recombines TRBV5-6 with TRBJ1-1, with D possibly TRBD1 on 5 matching bases. The receptor comes from an adult man with Graves' ophthalmopathy. The sample was peripheral blood. The chain's CDR3 is CASSPQTVMNTEAFF. In nucleotides, the CDR3 is TGTGCCAGCAGTCCTCAGACAGTGATGAACACTGAAGCTTTCTTT. The full variable domain, rest sourced from reference TRBV5-6 and TRBJ1-1, is DAGVTQSPTHLIKTRGQQVTLRCSPKSGHDTVSWYQQALGQGPQFIFQYYEEEERQRGNFPDRFSGHQFPNYSSELNVNALLLGDSALYLCASSPQTVMNTEAFFGQGTRLTVV.